The 30 T cell receptor beta chains presented below share a single source sample, sequenced in a study of T-cell reconstitution after alpha-beta-depleted transplantation in children. Unique molecular identifiers were incorporated into the prepared TCRbeta library. TCRdb recomputed calls from the PCR reads with MiXCR, one row per CDR3 protein. The table has 490,000 or so distinct CDR3 sequences, roughly an eighth seen once. Sequenced material: PBMCs from the stem cell graft donor, taken from the stem cell graft. These receptor sequences come from a human donor who donated a stem cell graft to a child with combined immunodeficiency.

The chain joins TRBV9 to TRBJ2-2; D gene unclear. The CDR3 is made up of 15 amino acids. Germline V gene data show CDR1 as SGDLS and CDR2 as YYNGEE. V gave up 2 bases and J gave up 7 bases, with 15 bases separating them. Here the CDR3 DNA reads TGTGCCAGCAGCGTGGGCCTCACAGATAGCGGGGAGCTGTTTTTT. It yields the protein CASSVGLTDSGELFF.

About this clonotype itself: A single base separates this from a much larger clone, so it may be a read error. The CDR3 carries no conserved terminal phenylalanine or tryptophan, so it likely arises from a read error. This sequence joins TRBV12-3 or TRBV12-4 and TRBJ1-1; D ambiguous. The V and J ends lost 6 bases and 3 bases respectively, with 5 bases between them. This CDR3 is built from 11 residues. The CDR3 DNA sequence: TGTGCCAGCAGGAATCACACTGAAGCTTTCTAT. This encodes CASRNHTEAFY.

This clonotype was counted between two and nine times. The rearrangement uses TRBV7-3 and TRBJ2-1; possibly TRBD2 for D (6 bases). The CDR3 runs to 20 residues. Germline CDR1 reads SGHTA; CDR2 reads FQGTGA. V was shortened by 0 bases and J by 3 bases, with 24 bases between the two germline ends. The CDR3 DNA follows: TGTGCCAGCAGCTTAACGTTTCCGGTCGGGAGTACAAACCTCTACAATGAGCAGTTCTTC. Translating it yields CASSLTFPVGSTNLYNEQFF. The full variable domain, with the rest looked up from reference TRBV7-3 and TRBJ2-1, is GAGVSQTPSNKVTEKGKYVELRCDPISGHTALYWYRQSLGQGPEFLIYFQGTGAADDSGLPNDRFFAVRPEGSVSTLKIQRTERGDSAVYLCASSLTFPVGSTNLYNEQFFGPGTRLTVL.

This clonotype was counted ten times or more. The chain joins TRBV29-1 to TRBJ2-2; D is possibly TRBD1 (5 bases). The CDR3 has 16 residues. Germline lookup yields CDR1 SQVTM and CDR2 ANQGSEA. With 0 bases removed from V and 6 bases from J, the gap between germline ends came to 17 bases. The CDR3 loop is CSVEDWGNEGAGELFF. DNA for the CDR3: TGCAGCGTTGAAGATTGGGGAAACGAAGGGGCCGGGGAGCTGTTTTTT.

In this sample, this clonotype turned up many times. The chain is built from TRBV10-3 and TRBJ2-7; TRBD1 agrees at 7 bases. Germline assignment: CDR1 ENHRY and CDR2 SYGVKD. With V trimmed by 1 base and J by 7 bases, 7 bases remained unmatched. CDR3 length equals 14 residues. The CDR3 loop reads CAISEWQGVEEQYF. In DNA form, the CDR3 reads TGTGCCATCAGTGAGTGGCAGGGGGTGGAGGAGCAGTACTTC.

The gene calls are TRBV4-3 and TRBJ1-1, with D hard to call. CDR3 size: 15 residues. Germline V gene sequence: CDR1 LGHNA, CDR2 YSLEER. V lost 7 bases and J lost 0, with 15 bases in between. CDR3 in amino acids: CASTPSAFMNTEAFF. CDR3 nucleotides: TGCGCCAGCACCCCCTCGGCCTTTATGAACACTGAAGCTTTCTTT.

This clonotype was seen a handful of times. The gene calls are TRBV30 and TRBJ2-1; D unclear. CDR3 size: 12 residues. CDR1 and CDR2 (germline): GTSNPN, SVGIG (reference sequence). V shed 5 bases and J shed 5 bases, with 10 bases lying between them. DNA of the CDR3: TGTGCCTGGTCCATATGGGACAATGAGCAGTTCTTC. It specifies CAWSIWDNEQFF.

This clonotype was seen at least ten times. The rearrangement uses TRBV10-2 and TRBJ2-7; the D is unclear. Germline lookup yields CDR1 WSHSY and CDR2 SAAADI. The CDR3 contains 14 residues. Trimming removed 1 base at V and 4 bases at J, with 11 bases between. For the CDR3, the DNA is TGCGCCAGCAGTGAGTTCCTATCTCCATACGAGCAGTACTTC. Translation gives CASSEFLSPYEQYF.

This chain joins TRBV6-1 and TRBJ2-7; 9 nucleotides match TRBD1. Trimming took 5 bases from V and 6 from J; bases not matched to a gene: 8. CDR1 is MNHNS and CDR2 is SASEGT in the germline V gene. This CDR3 comprises 14 residues. CDR3 protein: CASSKRQGGGEQYF. As DNA, the CDR3 is TGTGCCAGCAGTAAAAGACAGGGGGGAGGCGAGCAGTACTTC.

The chain combines TRBV7-9 with TRBJ2-1, with TRBD1 matching 9 bases. The V and J ends lost 5 bases and 4 bases, in that order; junction bases with no gene match: 3. In germline, CDR1 is SEHNR, CDR2 FQNEAQ (reference sequence). The CDR3 extends over 14 amino acids. Here the CDR3 reads CASSAGQGYNEQFF. The CDR3 DNA reads as TGTGCCAGCAGCGCGGGACAGGGTTACAATGAGCAGTTCTTC.

This clonotype was observed at least ten times. The rearrangement joins TRBV6-5 to TRBJ2-2; TRBD1 is a possible D gene (5 bases). With 0 bases removed from V and 3 bases from J, the gap between germline ends came to 8 bases. CDR3 size: 15 residues. Germline CDR1 and CDR2: MNHEY and SVGAGI. The CDR3 region has the DNA TGTGCCAGCAGTTACTCGGTCAGGGACACCGGGGAGCTGTTTTTT. Translating it yields CASSYSVRDTGELFF.

The gene calls are TRBV7-8 and TRBJ2-4, with D hard to call. CDR3 length: 16 residues. From germline, CDR1 is SGHVS and CDR2 FQNEAQ. Trimming pared 5 bases from V and 0 bases from J, leaving 14 bases between. CDR3 sequence: CASSPETQEAKNIQYF. The CDR3 nucleotides read TGTGCCAGCAGCCCCGAGACCCAGGAAGCCAAAAACATTCAGTACTTC.

In this sample, this clonotype turned up a few times. The rearrangement joins TRBV30 to TRBJ1-4; D is perhaps TRBD1 (5 bases). With 3 bases removed from V and 8 bases from J, the gap between germline ends came to 19 bases. From germline, CDR1 is GTSNPN and CDR2 SVGIG (reference sequence). This CDR3 has 15 amino acids. The CDR3 here is CAWSRRDHVGEKLFF. The CDR3 nucleotides read TGTGCCTGGAGCAGAAGGGACCATGTAGGGGAAAAACTGTTTTTT. The full variable domain, completed using reference TRBV30 and TRBJ1-4, is SQTIHQWPATLVQPVGSPLSLECTVEGTSNPNLYWYRQAAGRGLQLLFYSVGIGQISSEVPQNLSASRPQDRQFILSSKKLLLSDSGFYLCAWSRRDHVGEKLFFGSGTQLSVL.

This clonotype was seen a few times. The rearrangement uses TRBV29-1 and TRBJ2-7; D is perhaps TRBD1 (5 bases). Germline V gene sequence: CDR1 SQVTM, CDR2 ANQGSEA. Trimming removed 3 bases from V and 6 bases from J, with 15 bases in between. This CDR3 is built from 13 residues. The CDR3 loop reads CSVDTQGLSEQYF. The CDR3 DNA sequence: TGCAGCGTTGATACCCAGGGTCTAAGCGAGCAGTACTTC.

The chain joins TRBV27 to TRBJ2-7, with D tentatively TRBD1 (6 bases). Germline V gene lookup returns CDR1 MNHEY and CDR2 SMNVEV (reference sequence). The CDR3 has 15 amino acids. V lost 6 bases to trimming and J lost 1 base, with 16 bases between them. In DNA form, the CDR3 reads TGTGCCAGCAGACAACCCGGGACACCTTCCTACGAGCAGTACTTC. Translation: CASRQPGTPSYEQYF.

The table lists this clonotype with a few counts. The J gene is TRBJ1-1, the V gene TRBV9; TRBD1 is a possible D gene (6 bases). Deletions cut 0 bases from V and 0 bases from J, with 9 bases between. CDR1 is SGDLS, CDR2 YYNGEE, per germline. The CDR3 covers 15 residues. This chain's CDR3 is CASSVGTVMNTEAFF. Written as DNA, the CDR3 is TGTGCCAGCAGCGTAGGGACAGTGATGAACACTGAAGCTTTCTTT. The complete variable domain, with remaining parts taken from reference TRBV9 and TRBJ1-1, reads DSGVTQTPKHLITATGQRVTLRCSPRSGDLSVYWYQQSLDQGLQFLIQYYNGEERAKGNILERFSAQQFPDLHSELNLSSLELGDSALYFCASSVGTVMNTEAFFGQGTRLTVV.

This clonotype was counted a few times. J is TRBJ2-5 and V is TRBV29-1; unclear D gene. CDR3 length: 15 amino acids. Germline V gives CDR1 SQVTM, CDR2 ANQGSEA. The V end was cut by 3 bases, the J end by 0 bases, with 14 bases between. CDR3 in amino acids: CSVELRAWYQETQYF. As DNA, the CDR3 is TGCAGCGTTGAGCTGCGCGCCTGGTACCAAGAGACCCAGTACTTC.

The V and J genes are TRBV29-1 and TRBJ2-1; no reliable D call. CDR1 and CDR2 (germline): SQVTM, ANQGSEA. Trimming took 7 bases from V and 0 from J, leaving 13 bases between them. The CDR3 has 14 amino acids. In nucleotides, the CDR3 is TGCAGCGCCACCCGGGCCGGCTCCTACAATGAGCAGTTCTTC. As protein: CSATRAGSYNEQFF.

This clonotype was observed a few times. The V gene is TRBV29-1, the J gene TRBJ2-5; 8 positions agree with TRBD1. Germline V gene sequence: CDR1 SQVTM, CDR2 ANQGSEA. The CDR3 has 15 residues. Trimming cost V 5 bases and J 5 bases; bases outside gene matches: 13. The CDR3 loop reads CSVSHGTGRGETQYF. CDR3 sequence (DNA): TGCAGCGTTAGCCACGGGACAGGCCGCGGGGAGACCCAGTACTTC.

This clonotype was counted at least ten times. This rearrangement joins TRBV5-1 to TRBJ2-7; 7 nucleotides align to TRBD2. The CDR3 is 17 residues long. The germline V gene has CDR1 SGHRS and CDR2 YFSETQ. V gave up 5 bases and J gave up 2 bases; unmatched junction bases: 16. CDR3 in amino acids: CASSLAQVGGFPYEQYF. The CDR3 region has the DNA TGCGCCAGCAGTCTGGCTCAAGTGGGAGGGTTCCCCTACGAGCAGTACTTC.

This clonotype was seen only a few times. The V and J genes are TRBV30 and TRBJ2-2; D possibly corresponds to TRBD1 (6 bases). V was clipped by 5 bases and J by 4 bases, with 11 bases between them. This CDR3 is built from 13 residues. Germline values: CDR1 GTSNPN, CDR2 SVGIG (reference sequence). The DNA of the CDR3 is TGTGCCTGGGCCACAGGGACCACCGGGGAGCTGTTTTTT. It is translated as CAWATGTTGELFF. Combining the CDR3 with reference TRBV30 and TRBJ2-2 gives the whole variable domain SQTIHQWPATLVQPVGSPLSLECTVEGTSNPNLYWYRQAAGRGLQLLFYSVGIGQISSEVPQNLSASRPQDRQFILSSKKLLLSDSGFYLCAWATGTTGELFFGEGSRLTVL.

This clonotype was observed many times. The chain carries TRBV12-3 or TRBV12-4 and TRBJ2-2; TRBD1 matches at 7 bases. This CDR3 comprises 15 residues. V lost 3 bases, J lost 5 bases, and 6 bases stayed unmatched. This CDR3 reads CASSFRQGRTGELFF. CDR3 coding DNA: TGTGCCAGCAGTTTCCGACAGGGTCGGACCGGGGAGCTGTTTTTT.

This clonotype was counted at least ten times. The chain recombines TRBV12-3 or TRBV12-4 with TRBJ2-5; TRBD1 matches at 9 bases. V was pared by 5 bases and J by 3 bases, with 7 bases of the junction left unmatched. The CDR3 contains 15 residues. CDR3 sequence reads: CASSTPGQGEETQYF. In nucleotides, the CDR3 is TGTGCCAGCAGTACCCCGGGACAGGGTGAAGAGACCCAGTACTTC.

The V call is TRBV15, the J call TRBJ2-5; 8 bases align to TRBD1. The CDR3 sequence is 13 residues long. Per germline, CDR1 LNHNV and CDR2 YYDKDF (reference sequence). The V gene end was trimmed by 3 bases and the J gene end by 5 bases; junction bases not matched to a gene: 2. CDR3 loop: CATSSWDRETQYF. The CDR3, as DNA: TGTGCCACCAGCAGTTGGGACAGGGAGACCCAGTACTTC.

CDR3 protein: CATREQETQYF. CDR3 DNA sequence: TGTGCCACCCGAGAGCAAGAGACCCAGTACTTC. The chain couples TRBV15 to TRBJ2-5; D is uncertain. The CDR3 length is 11 residues. Germline V gene sequence: CDR1 LNHNV, CDR2 YYDKDF (reference sequence). V was shortened by 8 bases and J by 2 bases, with 6 bases between the two germline ends.

The sample holds many counts of this clonotype. The rearrangement links TRBV29-1 to TRBJ2-1, with TRBD1 matching over 11 bases. J gave up 9 bases and V 6 bases, and 10 bases lay outside the gene matches. Per germline, CDR1 SQVTM and CDR2 ANQGSEA. This CDR3 is built from 14 residues. The CDR3 loop reads CSVASGTGGPEQFF. CDR3 nucleotides: TGCAGCGTAGCCTCCGGGACAGGGGGGCCTGAGCAGTTCTTC.

The chain combines TRBV4-2 with TRBJ2-5; 10 positions match TRBD1. Germline V gene lookup returns CDR1 LGHNA and CDR2 YNFKEQ. The CDR3 is 16 residues long. The V gene end was trimmed by 0 bases and the J gene end by 6 bases; junction bases not matched to a gene: 7. CDR3 in amino acids: CASSQDTGQGVKTQYF. The CDR3 DNA reads as TGTGCCAGCAGCCAAGACACCGGACAGGGGGTTAAGACCCAGTACTTC.

On this clonotype itself: Its ends do not fully match the called genes, so a read error is possible. This rearrangement joins TRBV20-1 to TRBJ2-5, with 10 bases identical to TRBD2. This CDR3 has 15 residues. CDR1 DFQATT and CDR2 SNEGSKA come from the germline V gene (reference sequence). The CDR3 DNA sequence: TGCTGTGCTAGACCCGCGGGAGCGGGGGGGGAGACCCAGTACTTC. Its translation: CCARPAGAGGETQYF.

This clonotype was seen a handful of times. The genes are TRBV29-1 and TRBJ1-2; D unresolved. The CDR3 runs to 13 residues. The V and J ends lost 0 bases and 3 bases respectively, with 8 bases between them. Germline V gene lookup returns CDR1 SQVTM and CDR2 ANQGSEA. The CDR3 region has the DNA TGCAGCGTTGAAGACAGTTTAGACTATGGCTACACCTTC. Translation: CSVEDSLDYGYTF.

Ten or more counts support this clonotype. The chain couples TRBV7-2 to TRBJ1-1, with D possibly being TRBD1 (6 bases). Trimming stripped 3 bases from V and 3 bases from J, with 11 bases between. This CDR3 is built from 14 residues. CDR1 is SGHTA and CDR2 is FQGNSA in the germline V gene. The CDR3 nucleotides are TGTGCCAGCAGCTTTGGACAGATATACACTGAAGCTTTCTTT. Its protein is CASSFGQIYTEAFF. Supplemented by reference TRBV7-2 and TRBJ1-1, the full variable domain reads GAGVSQSPSNKVTEKGKDVELRCDPISGHTALYWYRQSLGQGLEFLIYFQGNSAPDKSGLPSDRFSAERTGGSVSTLTIQRTQQEDSAVYLCASSFGQIYTEAFFGQGTRLTVV.